This T cell receptor (beta chain) was sequenced for a study of cytomegalovirus exposure and HLA in healthy donors. Study findings and constraints: Upon later analysis, TCR association rates were observed to vary by HLA locus, being highest for DRB1 and lowest for HLA-C. A later analysis showed HLA-associated TCR beta chains outstripping equally common others in clonal expansion.

CDR1 and CDR2 (germline): SGHDT, YYEEEE. This CDR3 has 13 residues. With 6 bases removed from V and 5 bases from J, the gap between germline ends came to 14 bases. The study sampled nominally healthy donors, though unrecorded immune exposures were likely. A multiplex PCR was run with 60 Vbeta primers and 13 Jbeta primers. Here immunoSEQ multiplex PCR was the method, and the copy in TCRdb shows in-frame clones only, minus some. The top ten hold about 1.2% of the sample, which has fewer than 250,000 clones, about 84% seen once. On this clone: The antigen is unknown.

The specimen sequenced was PBMCs. This chain uses TRBV5-6 with TRBJ2-5; perhaps TRBD2 as D (6 bases). The clonotype was recovered from a human donor in good health. In DNA, the CDR3 is TGTGCCAGCACCCCCACCGCGGGGGAGACCCAGTACTTC. Residues: CASTPTAGETQYF.